This T cell receptor beta chain is drawn from a study of T-cell memory formation after mild COVID-19. Whole-study findings and limits: Some clones that responded turned up in pre-infection memory, which suggests that cross-reactive memory joined in. Mainly in CM and EM were contracting CD4+ clones; CD8+ were in EMRA. Contracting clones, day 15 to 85, had balanced CD4/CD8, and later expanders favored CD4+.

5'RACE with constant-segment primers built TCRalpha and TCRbeta cDNA libraries with UMIs. TCRdb re-called the 5' RACE reads with MiXCR, one entry per CDR3 protein. The sample includes about 410,000 distinct CDR3 sequences, about a quarter of them seen just once. This clonotype has just a few counts. The antigen remains undetermined. The CDR3 contains 11 residues. Germline V gene lookup returns CDR1 SQVTM and CDR2 ANQGSEA. The V gene lost 4 bases and the J gene lost 4 bases, with 8 bases spanning the gap. This chain joins TRBV29-1 and TRBJ2-7; a weak D match, TRBD1 (6 bases). The specimen was PBMCs or a T cell subset sorted from them (not recorded which). The receptor's source is an adult woman who had mild COVID-19 (a few samples of this study predate the infection). Cell type and time point are not known. The CDR3 nucleotides are TGCAGCGTTGGGGGACATTACGAGCAGTACTTC. Translated: CSVGGHYEQYF.